One sample yielded the 26 T cell receptor beta chains listed below, sequenced in a study of post-analysis software for immune sequencing data. The study, taken as a whole, reports: The study found TRBV5-6, TRBV5-1 and TRBV20-1 among roughly 5 TRBV segments more frequent in patients than controls.

These TCRs' antigens remain unknown. The library was made from cDNA and included unique molecular identifiers. TCRdb redid the calling of the PCR reads with MiXCR, one entry per CDR3 protein. The sample has roughly 800,000 distinct CDR3 sequences, roughly 50% seen once. The sequencing input was blood. Source of these receptors: a girl under 18 with multiple sclerosis.

This clonotype was detected a few times. The chain has TRBV6-5 and TRBJ1-2, with 10 bases identical to TRBD1. The germline CDR1 and CDR2 sequences are MNHEY and SVGAGI. The length of the CDR3 is 15 residues. J gave up 4 bases and V 6 bases, and 8 bases lay outside the gene matches. The CDR3 loop reads CASSRQTGGSYGYTF. CDR3 coding DNA: TGTGCCAGCAGCCGTCAGACAGGGGGCAGCTATGGCTACACCTTC.

The chain joins TRBV5-1 to TRBJ1-2, with 8 nucleotides matching TRBD1. The V and J ends lost 1 base and 3 bases, in that order; junction bases with no gene match: 5. Germline V gene lookup returns CDR1 SGHRS and CDR2 YFSETQ. The CDR3 is 15 residues long. The CDR3 is CASSLPQGGDYGYTF. In DNA, the CDR3 is TGCGCCAGCAGCTTGCCACAGGGGGGTGACTATGGCTACACCTTC.

The chain is built from TRBV3-1 and TRBJ1-2, with D perhaps matching TRBD1 (5 bases). CDR1 and CDR2 (germline): LGHDT, YNNKEL (reference sequence). The CDR3 is 16 residues long. V lost 2 bases and J lost 0, with 13 bases in between. CDR3 loop: CASSQFPGDPNYGYTF. In DNA, the CDR3 is TGTGCCAGCAGCCAATTCCCGGGGGATCCTAACTATGGCTACACCTTC.

There are a few counts of this clonotype. The genes are TRBV5-5 and TRBJ1-5; no reliable D call. Trimming pared 0 bases from V and 6 bases from J, leaving 13 bases between. The CDR3 has 15 residues. The germline gives CDR1 SGHKS, CDR2 YYEKEE (reference sequence). The CDR3 protein is CASSLGSTSGQPQHF. The CDR3 DNA follows: TGTGCCAGCAGCTTGGGTTCGACCAGTGGTCAGCCCCAGCATTTT.

Here the CDR3 DNA reads TGCAGCGTTGAACCTACTAGCGCCGAGATCGAGACCCAGTACTTC. It specifies CSVEPTSAEIETQYF. The chain recombines TRBV29-1 with TRBJ2-5; 7 bases match TRBD2. There are 15 residues in the CDR3. Trimming at V came to 2 bases and at J to 5 bases, leaving 11 bases not matched to a gene. Germline loops: CDR1 SQVTM, CDR2 ANQGSEA.

The chain links TRBV29-1 to TRBJ2-7; D is perhaps TRBD2 (5 bases). Trimming cost V 5 bases and J 3 bases, with 20 bases left between them. This CDR3 has 15 residues. Germline CDR1 and CDR2: SQVTM and ANQGSEA. CDR3 in amino acids: CSVKWEFESIYEQYF. CDR3 DNA sequence: TGCAGCGTTAAATGGGAGTTTGAGTCGATCTACGAGCAGTACTTC.

This chain uses TRBV5-1 with TRBJ2-3; weak D call: TRBD1 (6 bases). Trimming cost V 2 bases and J 1 base, with 11 bases left between them. Germline CDR1 is SGHRS and CDR2 is YFSETQ. There are 15 residues in the CDR3. The CDR3 loop is CASSFSGAGTDTQYF. CDR3 DNA sequence: TGCGCCAGCAGCTTCTCAGGGGCCGGCACAGATACGCAGTATTTT.

The V call is TRBV12-5, the J call TRBJ2-7; 10 bases agree with TRBD1. J lost 5 bases, V lost 4 bases, and 5 bases had no gene match. The CDR3 has 14 amino acids. Germline V CDR1 and CDR2: LGHNT, FRNRAP. The CDR3 loop reads CASGSGTGVDEQYF. DNA of the CDR3: TGTGCTAGTGGTTCCGGGACAGGGGTCGACGAGCAGTACTTC.

The chain uses TRBV6-2 or TRBV6-3 and TRBJ2-7; no firm D call. Germline CDR1 and CDR2: MNHEY and SVGEGT. V was cut by 2 bases and J by 6 bases, with 5 bases left in between. The CDR3 has 11 residues. CDR3 nucleotides: TGTGCCAGCAGTTACGTCCGCGAGCAGTACTTC. It codes for CASSYVREQYF.

This rearrangement joins TRBV20-1 to TRBJ2-1, with 8 bases that match TRBD1. Per germline, CDR1 DFQATT and CDR2 SNEGSKA (reference sequence). CDR3 size: 13 residues. V shed 3 bases and J 5 bases; nucleotides not matched to a gene: 3. CDR3 in DNA: TGCAGTGCTAGCCGACAGGGGAACAATGAGCAGTTCTTC. Translating gives CSASRQGNNEQFF.

This clonotype came up many times. This chain connects TRBV27 to TRBJ2-7; D might be TRBD1 (7 bases). Per germline, CDR1 MNHEY and CDR2 SMNVEV (reference sequence). Trimming took 3 bases from V and 5 from J, leaving 14 bases between them. CDR3 length: 14 amino acids. CDR3 residues: CASSFGTAGDEQYF. Written as DNA, the CDR3 is TGTGCCAGCAGTTTCGGGACAGCGGGCGACGAGCAGTACTTC.

About this clonotype itself: The germline gene is not matched at one end of the junction; a read error may be the cause. The chain is built from TRBV14 and TRBJ2-3; 12 positions match TRBD2. This CDR3 is built from 17 residues. From germline, CDR1 is SGHDN and CDR2 FVKESK. The CDR3 DNA reads TGTGCCAGCAGCCCCAGGACTAGCGGGATCGGCACAGATGCGCAGTATTTT. Translated, it gives CASSPRTSGIGTDAQYF.

This clonotype was recorded a few times. V gene TRBV7-9 combines with J gene TRBJ2-1; 9 bases fit TRBD2. J gave up 4 bases and V 5 bases, and 15 bases lay outside the gene matches. This CDR3 spans 18 amino acids. Germline V CDR1 and CDR2: SEHNR, FQNEAQ (reference sequence). Here the CDR3 reads CASSRIRGTSGGYNEQFF. Here the CDR3 DNA reads TGTGCCAGCAGCCGAATCCGGGGAACAAGCGGGGGGTACAATGAGCAGTTCTTC.

The sample holds a few counts of this clonotype. This chain uses TRBV12-3 or TRBV12-4 with TRBJ2-7; TRBD2 matches at 11 bases. Trimming removed 5 bases from V and 0 bases from J; junction bases left unmatched: 12. CDR3 length: 18 amino acids. DNA for the CDR3: TGTGCCAGCAGTCCACGTCCCGGGACTAGCGGAGGCTCCTACGAGCAGTACTTC. Translated, it gives CASSPRPGTSGGSYEQYF.

This clonotype was seen more than once but under ten times. J is TRBJ2-1 and V is TRBV29-1; D may correspond to TRBD1 or TRBD2 (5 bases each). Germline assignment: CDR1 SQVTM and CDR2 ANQGSEA. Trimming stripped 6 bases from V and 6 bases from J, with 9 bases between. This CDR3 is built from 11 residues. The CDR3 loop reads CSVPGSNEQFF. The CDR3 DNA follows: TGCAGCGTCCCAGGGAGCAATGAGCAGTTCTTC.

This clonotype has only a few counts. This chain uses TRBV14 with TRBJ2-1, with 10 bases lining up with TRBD2. The J segment lost 9 bases and the V segment lost 3 bases, leaving 8 bases of the junction unmatched. Germline loops: CDR1 SGHDN, CDR2 FVKESK. This CDR3 spans 15 amino acids. As DNA, the CDR3 is TGTGCCAGCAGCCATCCAGCGGGAGGGCTTTTTGAGCAGTTCTTC. As protein: CASSHPAGGLFEQFF. The full variable domain, completed using reference TRBV14 and TRBJ2-1, is EAGVTQFPSHSVIEKGQTVTLRCDPISGHDNLYWYRRVMGKEIKFLLHFVKESKQDESGMPNNRFLAERTGGTYSTLKVQPAELEDSGVYFCASSHPAGGLFEQFFGPGTRLTVL.

In DNA, the CDR3 is TGCAGCGTTGATCTCCCGGGACAGGGGGCTGACACTGAAGCTTTCTTT. As protein: CSVDLPGQGADTEAFF. The chain recombines TRBV29-1 with TRBJ1-1, with 12 bases lining up with TRBD1. Germline CDR1 SQVTM, CDR2 ANQGSEA. There are 16 residues in the CDR3. V shed 3 bases and J 3 bases; nucleotides not matched to a gene: 8.

CDR3 sequence reads: CSTPTFAGGKTQYF. DNA for the CDR3: TGCAGCACCCCCACGTTCGCGGGAGGAAAGACCCAGTACTTC. J is TRBJ2-5 and V is TRBV29-1, with TRBD2 matching over 8 bases. Losses at the gene ends were 8 bases for V and 6 bases for J; bases not matched to a gene: 14. This CDR3 comprises 14 residues. Germline CDR1 SQVTM, CDR2 ANQGSEA.

The V gene is TRBV27, the J gene TRBJ2-3; 11 bases line up with TRBD2. CDR3 length equals 18 residues. The trim removed 4 bases at V and 2 bases at J, leaving 11 bases unmatched. Germline assignment: CDR1 MNHEY and CDR2 SMNVEV (reference sequence). The CDR3 region is CASSSGVAGGPITDTQYF. The CDR3 bases are TGTGCCAGCAGTTCCGGTGTAGCGGGGGGGCCTATCACAGATACGCAGTATTTT.

The chain couples TRBV2 to TRBJ1-5; D gene unclear. The germline V gene encodes CDR1 SNHLY and CDR2 FYNNEI. The CDR3 spans 14 residues. V was shortened by 3 bases and J by 2 bases, with 8 bases between the two germline ends. The CDR3 loop reads CASSDRRGNQPQHF. In nucleotides, the CDR3 is TGTGCCAGCAGTGATCGGCGGGGCAATCAGCCCCAGCATTTT.

This chain connects TRBV12-3 or TRBV12-4 to TRBJ2-1; tentatively, D is TRBD2 (6 bases). The CDR3 contains 15 residues. V shed 4 bases and J shed 3 bases, with 13 bases lying between them. CDR3 residues: CASSSSGLLYNEQFF. For the CDR3, the DNA is TGTGCCAGCAGTTCAAGCGGGCTCCTCTACAATGAGCAGTTCTTC.

The chain joins TRBV20-1 to TRBJ1-2, with D possibly matching TRBD1 (6 bases). This CDR3 spans 12 amino acids. Germline V gene data show CDR1 as DFQATT and CDR2 as SNEGSKA (reference sequence). V was clipped by 6 bases and J by 6 bases, with 14 bases between them. Here the CDR3 DNA reads TGCAGTGCCCAGGGGTCGGGAGATGGCTACACCTTC. Its protein is CSAQGSGDGYTF.

This clonotype was picked up a small number of times. The chain recombines TRBV7-2 with TRBJ2-4; D uncertain. Germline CDR1 SGHTA, CDR2 FQGNSA. The ends were cut back, 3 bases at V and 1 base at J, with 13 bases in the middle. CDR3 length: 16 amino acids. The CDR3 sequence: CASSFVAVSAKNIQYF. CDR3 bases: TGTGCCAGCAGCTTCGTGGCGGTCTCGGCCAAAAACATTCAGTACTTC.

The genes are TRBV2 and TRBJ2-5, with 11 positions matching TRBD1. The last part of the DNA fits TRBJ2-7 better; the J call may be wrong. The germline V gene encodes CDR1 SNHLY and CDR2 FYNNEI. The CDR3 consists of 14 residues. CDR3 amino acids: CASKWTGGWDEQYF. The CDR3, as DNA: TGTGCCAGCAAATGGACAGGGGGCTGGGACGAGCAGTACTTC.

V and J are TRBV5-1 and TRBJ2-3; the match to TRBD2 covers 12 bases. The germline V gene has CDR1 SGHRS and CDR2 YFSETQ. The J segment lost 7 bases and the V segment lost 2 bases, leaving 8 bases of the junction unmatched. This CDR3 comprises 16 residues. The CDR3 here is CASSFMTSGSSNTQYF. The CDR3 region has the DNA TGCGCCAGCAGCTTTATGACTAGCGGGAGTTCAAATACGCAGTATTTT.

V gene TRBV5-1 combines with J gene TRBJ2-7; 9 nucleotides line up with TRBD1. This CDR3 comprises 15 residues. Germline trimming cut 0 bases from V and 5 bases from J; bases unmatched to any gene: 6. CDR1 SGHRS and CDR2 YFSETQ come from the germline V gene. DNA of the CDR3: TGCGCCAGCAGCTTGGCGGGGGACAGGGTCCACGAGCAGTACTTC. It yields the protein CASSLAGDRVHEQYF.